Included here is one T cell receptor beta chain sequence, with context. This receptor's antigen is unknown. Base-call qualities are not available, and no considerably larger clone is one nucleotide away. The library was generated by the immunoSEQ multiplex PCR assay. For the multiplex PCR, a mixture combining 60 forward primers for TCR Vbeta segments and 13 reverse primers for TCR Jbeta segments was used. The CDR3 region of rearranged TCR beta genes was amplified from genomic DNA with a multiplex PCR assay. Amplified TCR beta libraries were sequenced as 87-base-pair reads on the Illumina HiSeq System. The authors' analysis ran thus. Across the 670 or so repertoires, a later analysis counted 60 million to 90 million unique TCR beta chains, roughly 11 million of which were shared by at least two donors. Raw reads were error-corrected and collapsed into unique sequences by a nearest-neighbor algorithm in which closely related sequences were merged to remove PCR and sequencing errors. CDR3 sequences were aligned to IMGT reference sequences to assign V, D and J gene segments. For a sequence to be retained, a match of at least six nucleotides was required to both a V gene segment and a J gene segment. A rearrangement counted as productive if the CDR3 had no stop codons and remained in frame with V and J, and every other rearrangement counted as non-productive. CDR3 was defined according to IMGT convention as the region running from the second conserved V-encoded cysteine to the conserved J-encoded phenylalanine. Sequences without an unambiguous match to a single V gene segment were excluded from the earlier analysis of about 600 of the donors. In an earlier analysis of a few hundred of the donors, V segments were called functional above 56.7% productive rearrangements and were called segregating when the between-donor standard deviation exceeded 5%. A statistical classification framework was built to diagnose cytomegalovirus status from the catalog of TCR beta chain sequences. A later analysis assigned V and J genes by comparing TCR nucleotide sequences with IMGT/GENE-DB human TR gene sequences. A later analysis assigned CDR3 sequences and most-parsimonious VDJ recombination scenarios with the TCRdist pipeline. In a later analysis, every TCR beta chain was defined by the combination of its CDR3 amino acid sequence and its V-gene family, and reads without a unique V-gene family were dropped. As a way to deal with suspected cross-contamination and a sequencing artifact, a later analysis dropped approximately 590 nucleotide sequences that were highly shared and had low generation probability. For each public chain, a later analysis derived a clonal expansion index from normalized ranks of inferred template counts within each repertoire. A later analysis computed generation probabilities with a VDJ recombination model fitted to out-of-frame rearrangements, and checked the results against IGoR. In a later analysis, hypergeometric tests were used to score TCR-TCR, TCR-HLA and TCR-CMV co-occurrence, with a repertoire-size bias correction applied to TCR pairs. To estimate false discovery rates, a later analysis permuted the HLA or CMV assignments 20 times. In a later analysis, co-occurring TCRs were grouped using DBSCAN, and TCRdist sequence similarity was added for clustering within HLA-allele-positive subsets. Repertoires with fewer than 30,000 or more than 120,000 public chains, plus five repertoires with anomalous nucleotide sharing, were excluded from co-occurrence clustering. Entries here come from immuneACCESS through TCRdb and include only in-frame sequences with V and J called. Some clones fail to appear in such tables; in the studies checked, an unresolved V gene covers under half of the shortfall, and the cause of the remainder is unknown. V, J and clone size were drawn from that table, and D and trimming were deduced from the DNA. The sample table lists roughly 160,000 clones, approximately 80% of them with a count of one. The top ten constitute 2.2% of the sample.

Trimming removed 0 bases from V and 0 bases from J, leaving 18 bases between the germline ends. CDR3 length: 18 amino acids, cysteine to phenylalanine. The sequence is cut down to CDR3 DNA, 54 bases in frame from base 1. CDR1 and CDR2, looked up from the germline V gene, are SGHRS and YFSETQ. This sample was taken from a study of cytomegalovirus exposure and HLA in healthy donors (dated by TCRdb to 2016 to 2017). About the study as a whole: An earlier analysis of roughly 610 of the donors reported 250 to 350 Gb of sequence data and around 100 million unique TCR beta sequences obtained from around 180 million T cells. An early release covering just under 650 HLA-typed donors comprised about 320 gigabases of sequencing data and around 80 million unique TCR sequences. The genetic ancestry cluster associated with self-reported Caucasian donors included around 76% of the 300 to 400 genotyped donors. The study was designed to test whether signatures of past pathogen exposure could be identified by cataloging public T cell receptors. The T cell repertoires of around 670 subjects were profiled by immunosequencing and related to cytomegalovirus serostatus. In addition to the first cohort of 500 to 850 subjects, a separate validation cohort of approximately 130 different subjects was used. The study combined high-throughput TCR immunosequencing, statistical association of individual TCRs with disease status, and machine learning to predict cytomegalovirus infection status. A later analysis re-examined previously published TCR beta repertoires from hundreds of donors and added high-resolution HLA genotyping to investigate patterns of TCR occurrence. Rather than using new phenotypic data, the later analysis identified candidate immune exposures from TCR beta sequences and from how often those sequences occurred across donors. An earlier analysis of some 500 of the donors used high-throughput TCR beta sequencing to judge whether each TCR beta V gene segment behaved as functional or pseudogenic. Donor age, sex, ethnicity and CMV serostatus were collected together with the repertoire data. A later genetic analysis used genome-wide SNP genotypes for about three fifths of the roughly 700 donors, treating that subset as a discovery cohort. Every discovery cohort repertoire had been produced on one sequencing platform. HLA typing included class I and class II loci at four-digit resolution. Typing coverage differed by locus: A, B, C, DRB1 and DQB1 were typed in roughly 620-630 donors, DQA1 in around 500, DPA1 in around 580, and DPB1 in just under 490. Roughly five DR-DQ haplotypes were handled as single units for association and clustering because linkage in the cohort was strong. Among some 400 genotyped donors of the cohort, an average of about 240,000 unique TCR beta nucleotide sequences were sequenced per donor, 15% to 20% of them non-productive. What the study reported, not specific to this receptor: The only immune exposure information available for the cohort was CMV serostatus. A group of highly shared sequence variants was considered likely to be a technical artifact of the sequencing pipeline. According to a later analysis, most CMV-associated TCR beta chains appeared to be HLA-restricted, and the HLA associations seemed to be driven largely by CMV exposure. A further reported finding was that TCR beta sequences accurately predicted the HLA-A and HLA-B alleles for most subjects in the first cohort. According to a later analysis, TCR association rates differed among HLA loci, with DRB1 alleles showing the most associated TCRs and HLA-C alleles showing the fewest. Some IMGT-functional V segments, including TRBV6-2 and TRBV6-3, could not be told apart with the 87-base-pair reads, so those segments were excluded. In an earlier analysis of over 550 of the donors, most TCR beta V segments were observed in productive rearrangements about 87% or about 30% of the time, broadly matching IMGT annotations. While some public TCRs were present in many individuals, most TCR sequences turned up only very rarely across donors. When HLA alleles, especially DR and DQ, strongly co-occurred, attributing TCR associations to individual alleles was difficult. Because counts were too low, approximately 15 rarely observed V segments, including chromosome 9 orphons, were excluded from the earlier analysis of some 540 of the donors. A total of around 150 TCR beta chains were listed by the study as associated with cytomegalovirus. The cohort was sequenced for TCR beta chains only, and without alpha or paired-chain data the features that could be detected were limited. Several of the top co-occurrence clusters appeared to be linked to parvovirus B19, influenza, CMV and Epstein-Barr virus, according to a later analysis. In vitro tests confirmed that a few of the cytomegalovirus-associated TCR beta chains recognize cytomegalovirus antigens. Because HLA typing was unavailable for some donors at each locus, only the typed subset was used in association tests. Correlated functional status among segregating V segments might reflect linkage disequilibrium, but an unknown experimental factor could not be ruled out. The presence/absence analyses assumed that sequencing depth was roughly uniform across donors, and that assumption may not be true. Cytomegalovirus status was reported to be diagnosed by the classifier with high specificity and sensitivity in both the original and validation cohorts. A later genetic analysis associated a missense DCLRE1C variant with V-gene and J-gene trimming of TCR beta chains, and an independent cohort replicated the association. At a false discovery rate of 0.05, a later analysis linked 16,951 TCR beta sequences to specific HLA alleles. According to the authors, the approach could potentially be generalized to other disease states and immunological phenotypes. In a later analysis, HLA-associated TCR beta chains showed more clonal expansion and lower generation probabilities than non-associated chains that were equally common. In a later genetic analysis, fewer N-insertions in productive TCRs were reported among donors in an Asian-associated ancestry cluster than the approximately 630-donor mean.

In total, roughly 670 healthy bone marrow donors made up the cohort. At the time of sampling, every cohort member was nominally healthy, though immune exposures that went unrecorded were likely present. The donor tested CMV seropositive and was one of the 289 seropositive cohort members. A peripheral blood sample was provided by each donor, and peripheral blood mononuclear cells were used for TCR beta sequencing. The Qiagen DNeasy Blood Extraction Kit was used to extract genomic DNA from the blood cell samples. The TCR sequence derives from a man aged 50-60 years in good health and CMV-seropositive. Sequencing was performed on PBMCs. The sequence joins TRBV5-1 to TRBJ1-1, with the D gene call left open. The DNA is as follows: TGCGCCAGCAGCTTGGGTAGACGGAGCACTCTAATGAACACTGAAGCTTTCTTT. The encoded protein is CASSLGRRSTLMNTEAFF.